Following are 21 T cell receptor beta chains from one sample sequenced in a study of T cell repertoires in cytomegalovirus infection. The antigens for these receptors are not known. Using its own MiXCR run on the reads, TCRdb lists one record per CDR3 protein. The data contain 200,000 or so distinct CDR3 sequences, about 38% of them singletons. Sequencing was performed on CD8+ T cells from cultured PBMCs, taken from culture after CMV antigen stimulation. These receptors came from a human donor in good health (CMV status not recorded). Some clones in this sample may be carry-over from other donors' samples.

This clonotype was counted once. J is TRBJ2-2 and V is TRBV7-4, with 7 positions matching TRBD1. This CDR3 is 16 amino acids long. Germline lookup yields CDR1 SGHVT and CDR2 SQSDAQ. V lost 7 bases to trimming and J lost 0 bases; unmatched junction nucleotides: 8. The CDR3 DNA reads TGTGCCAGCAACCCTAAAGGGGGCTCGAACACCGGGGAGCTGTTTTTT. Translating gives CASNPKGGSNTGELFF.

This clonotype was detected a few times. The CDR3 region has the DNA TGTGCCACCCCACGGGCGGGGGCTGCTGGAAACACCATATATTTT. This encodes CATPRAGAAGNTIYF. This sequence joins TRBV7-4 and TRBJ1-3; TRBD1 might be the D (6 bases). Germline V gives CDR1 SGHVT, CDR2 SQSDAQ. The CDR3 extends over 15 amino acids. The V end was cut by 10 bases, the J end by 2 bases, with 18 bases between. Variable domain in full (rest from reference TRBV7-4 and TRBJ1-3): GAGVSQSPRYKVAKRGRDVALRCDSISGHVTLYWYRQTLGQGSEVLTYSQSDAQRDKSGRPSGRFSAERPERSVSTLKIQRTEQGDSAVYLCATPRAGAAGNTIYFGEGSWLTVV.

A few counts support this clonotype. The chain employs TRBV7-4 and TRBJ2-1; 7 nucleotides agree with TRBD1. Germline CDR1 SGHVT, CDR2 SQSDAQ. V shed 7 bases and J 0 bases; nucleotides not matched to a gene: 9. This CDR3 is 16 amino acids long. CDR3 coding DNA: TGTGCCAGCACCCTTACGGGACAGAGCTCCTACAATGAGCAGTTCTTC. This sequence encodes CASTLTGQSSYNEQFF. The entire variable domain, with the rest obtained from reference TRBV7-4 and TRBJ2-1, is as follows: GAGVSQSPRYKVAKRGRDVALRCDSISGHVTLYWYRQTLGQGSEVLTYSQSDAQRDKSGRPSGRFSAERPERSVSTLKIQRTEQGDSAVYLCASTLTGQSSYNEQFFGPGTRLTVL.

The CDR3 sequence is CATQLTTGPDTQYF. In DNA, the CDR3 is TGTGCCACCCAACTCACGACAGGACCAGATACGCAGTATTTT. This chain uses TRBV2 with TRBJ2-3; D perhaps matches TRBD1 (6 bases). This CDR3 is built from 14 residues. Looked up from germline, CDR1 is SNHLY and CDR2 is FYNNEI. Trimming took off 10 bases at V and 4 bases at J, with 18 bases between the two ends.

This clonotype was picked up a small number of times. The genes are TRBV7-3 and TRBJ1-1, with D tentatively TRBD1 (5 bases). The CDR3 is 13 amino acids. V shed 2 bases and J shed 7 bases, with 11 bases lying between them. Germline assignment: CDR1 SGHTA and CDR2 FQGTGA. The CDR3 protein is CASSLYRTNEAFF. For the CDR3, the DNA is TGTGCCAGCAGCTTATACCGGACAAATGAAGCTTTCTTT.

J is TRBJ2-4 and V is TRBV6-8; 8 positions agree with TRBD2. The junction had 9 bases not matched to a gene; V was cut back by 5 bases and J by 0 bases. There are 17 residues in the CDR3. The germline V gene has CDR1 MNHGY and CDR2 SAAAGT. The CDR3 DNA follows: TGTGCCAGCAGTGCCTCGGGGGGGGCAGTAGCCAAAAACATTCAGTACTTC. It translates to CASSASGGAVAKNIQYF.

This clonotype was seen a single time. This sequence joins TRBV4-1 and TRBJ2-7, with 7 bases lining up with TRBD2. CDR3 length: 17 residues. Germline V CDR1 and CDR2: MGHRA, YSYEKL. With 0 bases clipped from V and 5 bases from J, the junction kept 13 bases outside the gene matches. CDR3 loop: CASSQERLGAAGDEQYF. CDR3 coding DNA: TGCGCCAGCAGCCAAGAGCGATTAGGGGCCGCGGGGGACGAGCAGTACTTC.

This clonotype came up a few times. CDR3 in amino acids: CASSLAGGWNIQYF. CDR3 nucleotides: TGTGCCAGCAGCTTAGCGGGAGGGTGGAACATTCAGTACTTC. The chain is built from TRBV7-2 and TRBJ2-4, with 7 bases identical to TRBD2. V lost 0 bases and J lost 7; bases outside the gene matches: 3. The CDR3 consists of 14 residues. Per germline, CDR1 SGHTA and CDR2 FQGNSA.

This rearrangement joins TRBV27 to TRBJ2-3; D remains unclear. CDR3 length: 15 amino acids. V lost 6 bases, J lost 2 bases, and 15 bases lay in between. From germline, CDR1 is MNHEY and CDR2 SMNVEV (reference sequence). The CDR3 bases are TGTGCCAGCAGACTCCCGGGTTCATTCACAGATACGCAGTATTTT. Translated, it gives CASRLPGSFTDTQYF.

V usage is TRBV9 and J usage is TRBJ2-6; no reliable D call. The germline gives CDR1 SGDLS, CDR2 YYNGEE. Trimming cost V 4 bases and J 0 bases, with 11 bases left between them. The CDR3 consists of 16 residues. The CDR3 coding sequence is TGTGCCAGCAGCCCCCTTTTTTACTCTGGGGCCAACGTCCTGACTTTC. Its translation: CASSPLFYSGANVLTF.

This clonotype was counted ten times or more. The genes are TRBV7-9 and TRBJ1-1; D is undetermined. Germline V gene lookup returns CDR1 SEHNR and CDR2 FQNEAQ (reference sequence). This CDR3 has 13 amino acids. With 5 bases removed from V and 0 bases from J, the gap between germline ends came to 7 bases. CDR3 sequence (DNA): TGTGCCAGCAGCACGGGCATGAACACTGAAGCTTTCTTT. Encoded protein: CASSTGMNTEAFF.

The chain joins TRBV7-2 to TRBJ1-1, with a tentative D call TRBD1 (5 bases). The CDR3 consists of 14 residues. The germline V and J ends were trimmed by 4 bases and 4 bases, with 13 bases remaining between them. CDR1 and CDR2 (germline): SGHTA, FQGNSA. The CDR3 spells CASSSIGRATEAFF. CDR3 coding DNA: TGTGCCAGCAGCTCAATTGGCAGGGCCACTGAAGCTTTCTTT.

This clonotype was observed a few times. The chain employs TRBV7-9 and TRBJ1-1, with 10 bases lining up with TRBD1. The J segment lost 10 bases and the V segment lost 3 bases, leaving 14 bases of the junction unmatched. Germline V gene lookup returns CDR1 SEHNR and CDR2 FQNEAQ (reference sequence). CDR3 size: 16 residues. CDR3 bases: TGTGCCAGCAGCTTCGCCACAGACAGGGGGCTCGGTCGAGCTTTCTTT. Its protein product is CASSFATDRGLGRAFF.

This chain joins TRBV5-6 and TRBJ2-7; D might be TRBD2 (7 bases). Deletions cut 4 bases from V and 5 bases from J, with 22 bases between. Germline lookup yields CDR1 SGHDT and CDR2 YYEEEE. The CDR3 loop spans 16 amino acids. This CDR3 reads CASSATGGLLGDEQYF. DNA for the CDR3: TGTGCCAGCAGCGCCACCGGGGGGCTCCTTGGTGACGAGCAGTACTTC.

About this clonotype itself: This may come from a read error, since a much larger clone is one base off. The chain couples TRBV6-5 to TRBJ1-1; tentative D call: TRBD1 (5 bases). The CDR3 runs to 13 residues. CDR1 and CDR2 from the germline V gene are MNHEY and SVGAGI. Trimming shortened V by 5 bases and J by 1 base, and 8 bases separated the two germline ends. The CDR3 reads CASSIDRNTEAFF. CDR3 in DNA: TGTGCCAGCAGTATCGACAGGAACACTGAAGCTTTCTTT.

The V call is TRBV19, the J call TRBJ2-6; a possible D gene is TRBD1 (6 bases). Germline values: CDR1 LNHDA, CDR2 SQIVND (reference sequence). This CDR3 is built from 17 residues. The germline V and J ends were trimmed by 5 bases and 5 bases, with 19 bases remaining between them. CDR3 bases: TGTGCCAGTAGTCTCACCGGACAGTCTTTCTGGGCCAACGTCCTGACTTTC. It specifies CASSLTGQSFWANVLTF.

This CDR3 is CASRSGESSYNEQFF. CDR3 bases: TGTGCCAGCAGGTCGGGCGAAAGCTCCTACAATGAGCAGTTCTTC. V gene TRBV7-9 combines with J gene TRBJ2-1; no firm D call. Germline assignment: CDR1 SEHNR and CDR2 FQNEAQ (reference sequence). This CDR3 comprises 15 residues. Trimming took off 6 bases at V and 0 bases at J, with 12 bases between the two ends.

The V gene is TRBV4-1, the J gene TRBJ1-2; tentative D call: TRBD1 (6 bases). The CDR3 runs 16 residues. The germline gives CDR1 MGHRA, CDR2 YSYEKL. With 3 bases removed from V and 3 bases from J, the gap between germline ends came to 17 bases. Here the CDR3 reads CASSQTQQGMDYGYTF. The DNA for the CDR3 is TGCGCCAGCAGCCAGACACAACAGGGTATGGACTATGGCTACACCTTC.

This chain uses TRBV7-9 with TRBJ2-1, with a possible D match to TRBD2 (5 bases). CDR3 length: 15 amino acids. Germline-derived CDR1 and CDR2 are SEHNR and FQNEAQ (reference sequence). The V and J ends lost 0 bases and 7 bases respectively, with 13 bases between them. The chain's CDR3 is CASSLASGPENEQFF. CDR3 nucleotides: TGTGCCAGCAGCTTAGCGAGCGGCCCAGAGAATGAGCAGTTCTTC. Together with reference TRBV7-9 and TRBJ2-1, the CDR3 gives the full variable domain: DTGVSQNPRHKITKRGQNVTFRCDPISEHNRLYWYRQTLGQGPEFLTYFQNEAQLEKSRLLSDRFSAERPKGSFSTLEIQRTEQGDSAMYLCASSLASGPENEQFFGPGTRLTVL.

The chain recombines TRBV7-3 with TRBJ2-7; a weak D match, TRBD1 (7 bases). The ends were cut back, 0 bases at V and 3 bases at J, with 12 bases in the middle. The CDR3 contains 15 residues. From germline, CDR1 is SGHTA and CDR2 FQGTGA. The CDR3 spells CASSLTAGQIYEQYF. In nucleotides, the CDR3 is TGTGCCAGCAGCTTAACCGCGGGACAGATCTACGAGCAGTACTTC.

This clonotype was picked up a small number of times. This chain uses TRBV12-3 or TRBV12-4 with TRBJ1-5; no definite D call. V lost 3 bases, J lost 1 base, and 7 bases lay in between. The CDR3 has 14 residues. The CDR3 DNA is TGTGCCAGCAGTTTGGGTCCGAGCAATCAGCCCCAGCATTTT. It yields the protein CASSLGPSNQPQHF.